The T cell receptor beta chain described here comes from a study of cytomegalovirus exposure and HLA in healthy donors. With 60 Vbeta and 13 Jbeta primers, the PCR was carried out. Clones were read by immunoSEQ multiplex PCR, and TCRdb kept only the in-frame ones, dropping some. The data contain more than 90,000 clones, around 84% of them seen just once; the ten biggest clones take up roughly 20%. The CDR3 is 15 amino acids. Germline loops: CDR1 SGHDT, CDR2 YYEEEE. The ends lost 1 base at V and 5 bases at J; junction bases unmatched: 5. The sequencing sample was made of PBMCs. The rearrangement uses TRBV5-6 and TRBJ1-4; 7 nucleotides agree with TRBD1. This clonotype was obtained from a man aged 25-45 years in good health and CMV-seropositive. CDR3 nucleotides: TGTGCCAGCAGCTTGTTGGGACAGATAAATGAAAAACTGTTTTTT. Its protein product is CASSLLGQINEKLFF. Based on the CDR3 plus reference TRBV5-6 and TRBJ1-4, the full variable domain is DAGVTQSPTHLIKTRGQQVTLRCSPKSGHDTVSWYQQALGQGPQFIFQYYEEEERQRGNFPDRFSGHQFPNYSSELNVNALLLGDSALYLCASSLLGQINEKLFFGSGTQLSVL.